The subject of this entry is one T cell receptor (beta chain). Its antigen remains unidentified. The entry originates in a study of CD4 T cells in relation to SARS-CoV-2 and coronaviruses. Study summary: TCR beta CDR3s were sequenced after approximately ten-day antigen culture of PBMCs. Crossreactive spike epitopes shared across donors were mapped to their HLA restriction. Study results and limitations: Roughly 65% of donors had memory CD4+ clonotypes crossrecognizing SARS-CoV-2 and common cold coronavirus spike.

Data came from immunoSEQ multiplex PCR; TCRdb stores just in-frame clones and leaves some out. This table has tens of thousands of clones, around 74% appearing once. Germline V gene sequence: CDR1 SGHVS, CDR2 FQNEAQ. Trimming cost V 0 bases and J 4 bases; bases outside gene matches: 3. The CDR3 is made up of 15 amino acids. The unexposed donors gave CD4+ T cells in about 2010-2019, prior to COVID-19. CD4+ T cells were isolated from the cells after nine to eleven days of culture. Testing used SARS-CoV-2 S/N and four cold-coronavirus spikes on unexposed-donor CD4+ T cells, cells permitting. The rearrangement links TRBV7-8 to TRBJ1-2; the match to TRBD1 covers 9 bases. Sequenced: CD4+ T cells from PBMCs, cultured in vitro. The TCR sequence derives from a human donor in good health. The CDR3 loop reads CASSLAGTGTYGYTF. The CDR3 nucleotides read TGTGCCAGCAGCTTAGCCGGGACAGGGACCTATGGCTACACCTTC.